This section outlines one T cell receptor (beta chain) sequence together with its context. The sample is drawn from a study of blood T cell repertoires in COVID-19. Study at large: PBMCs, B-cell-depleted T cells, or T cells provided the cDNA or gDNA that made up the material.

As originally analysed: Amplification with reference gene primers provided the estimates of nucleated cell counts. The data were produced by immunoSEQ multiplex PCR, yet TCRdb's version contains in-frame clones alone and is incomplete. The D gene and trimming were derived from the DNA, and the V and J assignments and clone size from that table. Of roughly 430,000 clones listed, 70% to 90% were seen once; the top ten hold 2% to 2.5%. Those who participated ranged in age from roughly 18 to 95 years and resided in approximately 26 US areas. This CDR3 region has 15 residues. The germline CDR1 and CDR2 sequences are MNHEY and SVGAGI. Trimming removed 6 bases from V and 0 bases from J, with 12 bases in between.

The sequence was collected from a woman in her thirties or forties with acute COVID-19. The specimen sequenced was PBMCs or T cells enriched from blood (not recorded which). The chain combines TRBV6-5 with TRBJ1-5; D might be TRBD1 (5 bases). CDR3 nucleotides: TGTGCCAGCAGACGCGGGACGGTTAGCAATCAGCCCCAGCATTTT. Translating gives CASRRGTVSNQPQHF.